One sample yielded the 24 T cell receptor beta chains listed below, sequenced in a study of technical replicates of blood from several donors. Sequencing used immunoSEQ multiplex PCR; TCRdb keeps in-frame clones, though not all of them. The table records about 71,000 clones, more than 90% of them present only once. The source material was T cells isolated from PBMCs. Every receptor here comes from a human donor in good health.

The gene calls are TRBV10-3 and TRBJ1-1; D is ambiguous. CDR1 is ENHRY, CDR2 SYGVKD, per germline. The CDR3 consists of 12 residues. V lost 3 bases to trimming and J lost 1 base, with 3 bases between them. The DNA for the CDR3 is TGTGCCATCAGTGACAGGAACACTGAAGCTTTCTTT. Protein product: CAISDRNTEAFF.

The chain carries TRBV10-3 and TRBJ2-5; TRBD1 aligns across 9 bases. In germline, CDR1 is ENHRY, CDR2 SYGVKD. The CDR3 length is 15 residues. V was clipped by 6 bases and J by 5 bases; unmatched bases: 10. Here the CDR3 reads CAIRAGQGPTETQYF. CDR3 DNA: TGTGCCATCAGAGCGGGACAGGGTCCAACTGAGACCCAGTACTTC.

In its sample, this clone was seen a few times. The rearrangement links TRBV6-6 to TRBJ1-1, with D perhaps matching TRBD1 (5 bases). This CDR3 is built from 14 residues. V was pared by 0 bases and J by 3 bases, with 8 bases between. The V gene's germline CDR1 is MNHNY and CDR2 SVGAGI (reference sequence). The CDR3 reads CASSYSTEHTEAFF. DNA for the CDR3: TGTGCCAGCAGTTACTCGACAGAACACACTGAAGCTTTCTTT.

Points on this clone: This sample also contains other DNA sequences that code for the same CDR3. The chain joins TRBV19 to TRBJ1-1; D remains ambiguous. The CDR3 is 12 amino acids. In germline, CDR1 is LNHDA, CDR2 SQIVND (reference sequence). Trimming took off 8 bases at V and 0 bases at J, with 7 bases between the two ends. The CDR3 sequence is CASSTLNTEAFF. CDR3 nucleotides: TGTGCCAGTTCAACTCTGAACACTGAAGCTTTCTTT.

This clone was seen only once. The chain carries TRBV30 and TRBJ2-2; 8 bases map to TRBD2. Per germline, CDR1 GTSNPN and CDR2 SVGIG (reference sequence). V lost 8 bases, J lost 5 bases, and 22 bases stayed unmatched. The CDR3 is 18 residues long. CDR3: CARHGREGFPRGTGELFF. CDR3 in DNA: TGTGCCAGACACGGTCGGGAGGGCTTCCCACGGGGGACCGGGGAGCTGTTTTTT.

The rearrangement links TRBV25-1 to TRBJ2-7; D unresolved. V lost 6 bases and J lost 6, with 15 bases in between. Germline V lookup: CDR1 MGHDK, CDR2 SYGVNS. There are 13 residues in the CDR3. CDR3 amino acids: CASSPLGGIEQYF. For the CDR3, the DNA is TGTGCCAGCAGCCCACTCGGTGGTATCGAGCAGTACTTC.

The chain employs TRBV6-5 and TRBJ1-1, with no clear D. Germline-derived CDR1 and CDR2 are MNHEY and SVGAGI. V shed 4 bases and J shed 7 bases, with 16 bases lying between them. CDR3 length equals 14 residues. The CDR3 coding sequence is TGTGCCAGCAGTTGGGTCCCCGAGGGTGGTGAAGCTTTCTTT. As protein: CASSWVPEGGEAFF.

The chain has TRBV9 and TRBJ2-1, with D possibly matching TRBD1 (6 bases). V was pared by 4 bases and J by 3 bases, with 11 bases between. In germline, CDR1 is SGDLS, CDR2 YYNGEE. The CDR3 has 14 residues. CDR3 loop: CASSPRTVYNEQFF. CDR3 sequence (DNA): TGTGCCAGCAGCCCAAGGACAGTCTACAATGAGCAGTTCTTC.

The chain couples TRBV25-1 to TRBJ1-1; D not resolved. CDR3 length equals 14 residues. V was cut by 1 base and J by 5 bases, with 11 bases left in between. Germline CDR1 MGHDK, CDR2 SYGVNS. The CDR3 here is CASSELRTGTEAFF. As DNA, the CDR3 is TGTGCCAGCAGTGAATTAAGAACGGGAACTGAAGCTTTCTTT.

This chain links TRBV5-1 with TRBJ2-5; D may be TRBD1 (6 bases). This CDR3 comprises 17 residues. CDR1 and CDR2 (germline): SGHRS, YFSETQ. Trimming cost V 0 bases and J 5 bases, with 20 bases left between them. The CDR3 region has the DNA TGCGCCAGCAGCTTGGTGGTGGGGACATTCAAGGTGGAGACCCAGTACTTC. It translates to CASSLVVGTFKVETQYF.

The chain uses TRBV10-1 and TRBJ2-2; 7 bases fit TRBD1. The V gene's germline CDR1 is WNHNN and CDR2 SYGVQD (reference sequence). CDR3 size: 14 residues. J gave up 4 bases and V 6 bases, and 5 bases lay outside the gene matches. CDR3 coding DNA: TGCGCCAGCAGAAAGGCAGGGGGCACCGGGGAGCTGTTTTTT. Its protein product is CASRKAGGTGELFF.

The chain joins TRBV5-1 to TRBJ1-2; D is perhaps TRBD1 (5 bases). The CDR3 covers 14 residues. Germline V lookup: CDR1 SGHRS, CDR2 YFSETQ. V dropped 0 bases and J dropped 3 bases, with 9 bases sitting between them. The CDR3 is CASSLVGRDYGYTF. The CDR3 DNA follows: TGCGCCAGCAGCTTGGTAGGCAGGGACTATGGCTACACCTTC.

The CDR3 DNA sequence: TGTGCCAGCAGCTTAGACGGCGGGAGCTACTACGAGCAGTACTTC. It is translated as CASSLDGGSYYEQYF. The rearrangement joins TRBV7-2 to TRBJ2-7; 7 bases agree with TRBD2. The CDR3 has 15 amino acids. The V gene's germline CDR1 is SGHTA and CDR2 FQGNSA. The V gene end was trimmed by 1 base and the J gene end by 3 bases; junction bases not matched to a gene: 6.

The rearrangement joins TRBV29-1 to TRBJ2-3; D might be TRBD2 (6 bases). Looked up from germline, CDR1 is SQVTM and CDR2 is ANQGSEA. Trimming stripped 3 bases from V and 6 bases from J, with 19 bases between. The CDR3 has 15 residues. In DNA, the CDR3 is TGCAGCGTTGATAGGCTGGGAAGGGAGGACGATACGCAGTATTTT. Its protein is CSVDRLGREDDTQYF.

The chain is built from TRBV7-3 and TRBJ2-7; the D is unclear. Trimming stripped 0 bases from V and 0 bases from J, with 6 bases between. Germline values: CDR1 SGHTA, CDR2 FQGTGA. This CDR3 comprises 14 residues. CDR3 coding DNA: TGTGCCAGCAGCTTAACCCCTACCTCCTACGAGCAGTACTTC. This sequence encodes CASSLTPTSYEQYF.

This clone showed up just once. The chain uses TRBV13 and TRBJ2-7, with 10 bases matching TRBD1. CDR3 length: 15 residues. J was trimmed by 5 bases and V by 5 bases; bases with no gene match: 9. Germline values: CDR1 PRHDT, CDR2 FYEKMQ (reference sequence). The CDR3 nucleotides are TGTGCCAGCAGCCCCCGGACAGGGGGAAAGAACGAGCAGTACTTC. Translation: CASSPRTGGKNEQYF.

This chain connects TRBV6-6 to TRBJ2-7; D remains unclear. V was shortened by 6 bases and J by 4 bases, with 7 bases between the two germline ends. CDR1 is MNHNY, CDR2 SVGAGI, per germline (reference sequence). CDR3 length: 11 residues. Here the CDR3 reads CASRLTYEQYF. DNA of the CDR3: TGTGCCAGCAGACTCACTTACGAGCAGTACTTC.

This chain links TRBV7-9 with TRBJ1-5, with 8 bases identical to TRBD1. Germline lookup yields CDR1 SEHNR and CDR2 FQNEAQ (reference sequence). The CDR3 contains 16 residues. The J segment lost 6 bases and the V segment lost 1 base, leaving 8 bases of the junction unmatched. The DNA of the CDR3 is TGTGCCAGCAGCTTAGATAGGACAGGGAAAGGTCAGCCCCAGCATTTT. Protein product: CASSLDRTGKGQPQHF.

Here the CDR3 reads CASRRLAGVRNEQFF. CDR3 DNA: TGTGCCAGCAGACGACTAGCGGGAGTAAGGAATGAGCAGTTCTTC. V gene TRBV28 combines with J gene TRBJ2-1, with 12 bases aligning to TRBD2. Germline V gene sequence: CDR1 MDHEN, CDR2 SYDVKM. The CDR3 spans 15 residues. Trimming cost V 6 bases and J 7 bases; bases outside gene matches: 7.

This chain connects TRBV6-5 to TRBJ1-1; tentative D call: TRBD1 (5 bases). V was shortened by 10 bases and J by 2 bases, with 11 bases between the two germline ends. This CDR3 spans 12 amino acids. The germline CDR1 and CDR2 sequences are MNHEY and SVGAGI. The CDR3 is CATYRINTEAFF. CDR3 coding DNA: TGTGCCACCTACAGGATTAACACTGAAGCTTTCTTT.

The V and J genes are TRBV7-2 and TRBJ2-3, with 8 bases lining up with TRBD2. With V trimmed by 0 bases and J by 4 bases, 12 bases remained unmatched. This CDR3 region has 18 residues. Germline V gives CDR1 SGHTA, CDR2 FQGNSA. CDR3 sequence: CASSLAQEREFGPDTQYF. In nucleotides, the CDR3 is TGTGCCAGCAGCTTAGCGCAGGAGCGGGAGTTTGGGCCAGATACGCAGTATTTT.

The rearrangement uses TRBV4-3 and TRBJ1-4, with D perhaps TRBD1 (6 bases). CDR3 length: 16 residues. CDR1 and CDR2 from the germline V gene are LGHNA and YSLEER. V dropped 1 base and J dropped 5 bases, with 14 bases sitting between them. The CDR3 coding sequence is TGCGCCAGCAGCCAAGGAGCGTACAGGGCCAATGAAAAACTGTTTTTT. This gives the protein CASSQGAYRANEKLFF.

The V and J genes are TRBV27 and TRBJ2-7; TRBD1 agrees at 12 bases. CDR3 length: 14 residues. Germline V lookup: CDR1 MNHEY, CDR2 SMNVEV (reference sequence). Unmatched junction bases numbered 4, after V lost 5 bases and J lost 5 bases. CDR3: CASSKGQGANEQYF. In DNA, the CDR3 is TGTGCCAGCAGTAAGGGACAGGGGGCCAACGAGCAGTACTTC.

The chain has TRBV11-2 and TRBJ2-3; no clear D gene. V dropped 2 bases and J dropped 0 bases, with 6 bases sitting between them. From germline, CDR1 is SGHAT and CDR2 FQNNGV. This CDR3 has 14 residues. CDR3 in amino acids: CASSLPGSTDTQYF. The CDR3 bases are TGTGCCAGCAGCTTACCGGGTAGCACAGATACGCAGTATTTT. Combining the CDR3 with reference TRBV11-2 and TRBJ2-3 gives the whole variable domain EAGVAQSPRYKIIEKRQSVAFWCNPISGHATLYWYQQILGQGPKLLIQFQNNGVVDDSQLPKDRFSAERLKGVDSTLKIQPAKLEDSAVYLCASSLPGSTDTQYFGPGTRLTVL.